These T cell receptor beta chains were read from a single sample in a study of blood T cell repertoires in COVID-19. Produced via immunoSEQ multiplex PCR; TCRdb's table is partial and in-frame only. The repertoire holds about 220,000 clones, with roughly 80% as singletons. Sequenced input: PBMCs or T cells enriched from blood (not recorded which). The source of these receptors is a woman aged 45-59 years who had been exposed to COVID-19. The conserved cysteine and the conserved F or W are not part of the CDR3 here.

J gene: TRBJ1-1
V gene: TRBV28
CDR3 protein: ASSPAGIQNTEAF

J gene: TRBJ2-7
V gene: TRBV5-6
CDR3 protein: ASSLGTGPSYEQY

J gene: TRBJ1-2
V gene: TRBV5-4
CDR3 protein: ASNNMGWDRGLYGYT

J gene: TRBJ2-7
V gene: TRBV27
CDR3 protein: ASSFSGYEQY

J gene: TRBJ2-5
V gene: TRBV18
CDR3 protein: ASSPEVTETQY

J gene: TRBJ1-5
V gene: TRBV18
CDR3 protein: ASSPRGRGGDQPQH

J gene: TRBJ1-6
V gene: TRBV5-1
CDR3 protein: ASSLTGYNSPLH

J gene: TRBJ1-2
V gene: TRBV4-1
CDR3 protein: ASSQDTNYGYT

J gene: TRBJ2-7
V gene: TRBV6-5
CDR3 protein: ASSYSSQYEQY

J gene: TRBJ2-3
V gene: TRBV5-8
CDR3 protein: ASSLQGKRADTQY

J gene: TRBJ1-3
V gene: TRBV28
CDR3 protein: ASSLWGQGNGNTIY

J gene: TRBJ2-7
V gene: TRBV7-9
CDR3 protein: ASSYRVGEQY

J gene: TRBJ1-5
V gene: TRBV6-2/TRBV6-3
CDR3 protein: ASSYRQGGGTQH

J gene: TRBJ1-5
V gene: TRBV2
CDR3 protein: ASPGSHQPQH

J gene: TRBJ1-4
V gene: TRBV7-6
CDR3 protein: ASSSTGVGEKLF

J gene: TRBJ1-1
V gene: TRBV30
CDR3 protein: AWGRGNTEAF

J gene: TRBJ1-2
V gene: TRBV7-8
CDR3 protein: ASSLRLGQGARGYT

J gene: TRBJ1-2
V gene: TRBV20-1
CDR3 protein: SASTAGTVYGYT

J gene: TRBJ1-2
V gene: TRBV3-1/TRBV3-2
CDR3 protein: ASSQTTPNYGYT

J gene: TRBJ1-2
V gene: TRBV29-1
CDR3 protein: SATADYGYT

J gene: TRBJ1-6
V gene: TRBV7-9
CDR3 protein: ASSLRWDSPLH

J gene: TRBJ1-1
V gene: TRBV5-4
CDR3 protein: ASSSWTGGDTEAF

J gene: TRBJ1-2
V gene: TRBV10-2
CDR3 protein: AATPTGNGYT

J gene: TRBJ1-1
V gene: TRBV18
CDR3 protein: ASSQPGPNTEAF

J gene: TRBJ1-5
V gene: TRBV5-6
CDR3 protein: ASSLATGTGSDQPQH

J gene: TRBJ2-3
V gene: TRBV9
CDR3 protein: ASSVWRGGESTDTQY

J gene: TRBJ2-5
V gene: TRBV5-1
CDR3 protein: ASSLLPGETQY

J gene: TRBJ1-2
V gene: TRBV27
CDR3 protein: ASSTDRTGYGYT

J gene: TRBJ1-2
V gene: TRBV5-4
CDR3 protein: ASTSVGTDFYGYT

J gene: TRBJ1-4
V gene: TRBV5-5
CDR3 protein: ASSSTGYATNEKLF

J gene: TRBJ1-5
V gene: TRBV4-2
CDR3 protein: ASSQDGTGGLGEH

J gene: TRBJ2-1
V gene: TRBV19
CDR3 protein: ASSRQGDEQF

J gene: TRBJ1-3
V gene: TRBV9
CDR3 protein: ASSVGYSGNTIY

J gene: TRBJ2-1
V gene: TRBV6-4
CDR3 protein: ASSDSIGRGLNEQF

J gene: TRBJ2-5
V gene: TRBV7-9
CDR3 protein: ASSLMAGGKETQY

J gene: TRBJ1-2
V gene: TRBV15
CDR3 protein: ATSREFPEDYGYT

J gene: TRBJ2-1
V gene: TRBV6-4
CDR3 protein: ASSDGRGVPF

J gene: TRBJ1-1
V gene: TRBV5-1
CDR3 protein: ASSSRGGSTEAF

J gene: TRBJ2-3
V gene: TRBV2
CDR3 protein: ASSPTGFSTDTQY

J gene: TRBJ1-6
V gene: TRBV9
CDR3 protein: ASSEGGLGNSPLH

J gene: TRBJ1-3
V gene: TRBV11-2
CDR3 protein: ASSPERGTLFSGNTIY

J gene: TRBJ1-2
V gene: TRBV28
CDR3 protein: ASSAHLQGRGDYGYT

J gene: TRBJ1-1
V gene: TRBV7-2
CDR3 protein: ASSLWGGLGAF

J gene: TRBJ2-3
V gene: TRBV4-2
CDR3 protein: ASSQEDASGGPRDTQY

J gene: TRBJ1-1
V gene: TRBV18
CDR3 protein: ASSPQAPGLYTEAF

J gene: TRBJ1-4
V gene: TRBV5-5
CDR3 protein: ASTPVGQGNEKLF

J gene: TRBJ1-3
V gene: TRBV19
CDR3 protein: ASTPTGSSGNTIY

J gene: TRBJ1-2
V gene: TRBV6-2/TRBV6-3
CDR3 protein: ASSTDRGGYT

J gene: TRBJ2-7
V gene: TRBV27
CDR3 protein: ASSITGTRGEQY

J gene: TRBJ2-2
V gene: TRBV5-1
CDR3 protein: ASSWSRGSHTGELF